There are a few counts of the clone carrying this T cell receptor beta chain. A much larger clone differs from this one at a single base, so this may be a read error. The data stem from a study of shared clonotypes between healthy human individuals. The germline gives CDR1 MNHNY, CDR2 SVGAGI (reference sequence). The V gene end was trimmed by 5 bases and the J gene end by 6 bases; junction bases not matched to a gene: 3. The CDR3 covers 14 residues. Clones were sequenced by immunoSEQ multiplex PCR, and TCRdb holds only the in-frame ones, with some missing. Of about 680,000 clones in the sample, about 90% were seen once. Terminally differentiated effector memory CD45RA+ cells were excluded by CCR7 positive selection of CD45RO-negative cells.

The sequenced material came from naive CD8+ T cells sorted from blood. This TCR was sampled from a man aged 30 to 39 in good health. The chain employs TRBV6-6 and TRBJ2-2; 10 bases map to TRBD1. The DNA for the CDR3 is TGTGCCAGCAGTGGGACAGGGGAGGCCGGGGAGCTGTTTTTT. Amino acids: CASSGTGEAGELFF.